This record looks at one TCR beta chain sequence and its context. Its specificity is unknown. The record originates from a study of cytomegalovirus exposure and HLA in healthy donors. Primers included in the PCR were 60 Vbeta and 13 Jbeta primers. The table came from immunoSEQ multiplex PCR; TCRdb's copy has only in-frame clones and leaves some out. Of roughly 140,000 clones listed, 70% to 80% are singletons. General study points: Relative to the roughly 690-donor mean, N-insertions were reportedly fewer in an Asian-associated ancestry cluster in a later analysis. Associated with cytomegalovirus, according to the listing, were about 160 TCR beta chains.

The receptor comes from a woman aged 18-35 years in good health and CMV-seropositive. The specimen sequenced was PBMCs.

The CDR3 DNA is TGTGCCAGCAGCTGGGGACTTCACTCCTACGAGCAGTACTTC. Translated, it gives CASSWGLHSYEQYF. The chain uses TRBV5-6 and TRBJ2-7; D possibly corresponds to TRBD2 (6 bases). Per germline, CDR1 SGHDT and CDR2 YYEEEE. CDR3 length: 14 amino acids. The germline V and J ends were trimmed by 3 bases and 0 bases, with 10 bases remaining between them. The whole variable domain, remainder taken from reference TRBV5-6 and TRBJ2-7, is DAGVTQSPTHLIKTRGQQVTLRCSPKSGHDTVSWYQQALGQGPQFIFQYYEEEERQRGNFPDRFSGHQFPNYSSELNVNALLLGDSALYLCASSWGLHSYEQYFGPGTRLTVT.